This section outlines one T cell receptor (beta chain) sequence together with its context. Its target is unknown. This sample's treatment: 15 to 20 received Ad26.COV2.S at low or high dose, single or two shots; five or six received placebo; per-sample allocation not given. Vaccine and placebo recipients were sampled on day 63 after the first injection. This sample was taken from a study of Ad26.COV2.S vaccination and SARS-CoV-2 variants. Study observations and caveats: Analyses that measured TCR breadth and depth may have underestimated total T cell responses.

The method was immunoSEQ multiplex PCR; TCRdb's version includes in-frame clones alone and lacks a portion of them. The repertoire holds about 480,000 clones, with about 83% as singletons. CDR3 length: 14 residues. Trimming pared 3 bases from V and 2 bases from J, leaving 11 bases between. From germline, CDR1 is GTSNPN and CDR2 SVGIG (reference sequence). The sequenced sample was peripheral blood, obtained in a trial of Ad26.COV2.S vaccine versus placebo. This TCR derives from a person between 18 and 59 years old who received the Ad26.COV2.S COVID-19 vaccine or a placebo. The chain recombines TRBV30 with TRBJ1-3; possible D gene TRBD1, 5 bases. CDR3: CAWRWTRTGNTIYF. DNA for the CDR3: TGTGCCTGGAGGTGGACACGGACTGGAAACACCATATATTTT.